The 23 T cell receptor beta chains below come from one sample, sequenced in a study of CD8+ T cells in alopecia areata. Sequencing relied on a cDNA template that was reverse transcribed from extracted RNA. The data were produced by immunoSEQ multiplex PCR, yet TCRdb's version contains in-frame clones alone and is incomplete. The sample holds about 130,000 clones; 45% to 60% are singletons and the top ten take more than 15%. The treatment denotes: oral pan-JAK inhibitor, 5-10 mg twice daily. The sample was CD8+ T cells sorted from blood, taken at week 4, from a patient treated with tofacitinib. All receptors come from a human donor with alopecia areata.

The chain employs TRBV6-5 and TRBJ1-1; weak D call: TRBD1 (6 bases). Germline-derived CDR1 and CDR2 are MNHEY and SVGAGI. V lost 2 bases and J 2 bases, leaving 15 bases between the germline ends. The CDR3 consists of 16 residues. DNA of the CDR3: TGTGCCAGCAGTTACGGGTTAGCAGGGGCCAACACTGAAGCTTTCTTT. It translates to CASSYGLAGANTEAFF.

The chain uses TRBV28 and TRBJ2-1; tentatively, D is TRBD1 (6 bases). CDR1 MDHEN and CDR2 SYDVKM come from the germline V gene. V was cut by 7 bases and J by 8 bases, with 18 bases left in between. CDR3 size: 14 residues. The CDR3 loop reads CASTPINEGDEQFF. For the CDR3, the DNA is TGTGCCAGCACACCAATAAATGAGGGGGATGAGCAGTTCTTC. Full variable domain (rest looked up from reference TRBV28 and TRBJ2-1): DVKVTQSSRYLVKRTGEKVFLECVQDMDHENMFWYRQDPGLGLRLIYFSYDVKMKEKGDIPEGYSVSREKKERFSLILESASTNQTSMYLCASTPINEGDEQFFGPGTRLTVL.

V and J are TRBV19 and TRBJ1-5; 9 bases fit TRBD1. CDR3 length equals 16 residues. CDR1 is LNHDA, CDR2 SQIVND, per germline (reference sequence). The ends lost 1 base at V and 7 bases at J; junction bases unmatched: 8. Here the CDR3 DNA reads TGTGCCAGTAGTATAGGGGGACAGGGACGAAAGCAGCCCCAGCATTTT. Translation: CASSIGGQGRKQPQHF.

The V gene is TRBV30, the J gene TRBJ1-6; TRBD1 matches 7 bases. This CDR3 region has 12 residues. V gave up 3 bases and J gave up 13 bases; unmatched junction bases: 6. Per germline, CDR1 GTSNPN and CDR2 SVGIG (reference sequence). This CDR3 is CAWSLDRDPLHF. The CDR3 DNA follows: TGTGCCTGGAGCCTTGACAGGGATCCCCTCCACTTT.

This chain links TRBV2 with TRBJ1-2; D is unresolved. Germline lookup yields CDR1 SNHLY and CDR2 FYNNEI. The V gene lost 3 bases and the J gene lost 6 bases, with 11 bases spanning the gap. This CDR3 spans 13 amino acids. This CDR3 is CASSDDTLNGYTF. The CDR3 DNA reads TGTGCCAGCAGTGACGATACACTTAATGGCTACACCTTC. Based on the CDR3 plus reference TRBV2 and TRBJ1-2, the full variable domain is EPEVTQTPSHQVTQMGQEVILRCVPISNHLYFYWYRQILGQKVEFLVSFYNNEISEKSEIFDDQFSVERPDGSNFTLKIRSTKLEDSAMYFCASSDDTLNGYTFGSGTRLTVV.

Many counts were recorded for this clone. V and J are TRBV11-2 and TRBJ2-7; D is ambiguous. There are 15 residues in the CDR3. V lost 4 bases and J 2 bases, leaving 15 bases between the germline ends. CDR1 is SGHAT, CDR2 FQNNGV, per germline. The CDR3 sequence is CASSYFSTPTYEQYF. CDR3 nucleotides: TGTGCCAGCAGCTACTTCTCCACTCCAACCTACGAGCAGTACTTC.

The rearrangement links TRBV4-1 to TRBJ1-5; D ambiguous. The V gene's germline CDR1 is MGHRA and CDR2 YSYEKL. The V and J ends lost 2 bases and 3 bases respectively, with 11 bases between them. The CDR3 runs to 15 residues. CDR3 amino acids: CASSQIGIANQPQHF. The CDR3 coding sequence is TGCGCCAGCAGCCAAATAGGCATCGCCAATCAGCCCCAGCATTTT.

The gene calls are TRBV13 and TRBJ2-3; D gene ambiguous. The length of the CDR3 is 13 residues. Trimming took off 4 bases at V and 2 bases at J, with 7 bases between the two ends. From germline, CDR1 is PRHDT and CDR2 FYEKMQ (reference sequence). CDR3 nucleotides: TGTGCCAGCAGCTCCCCAAACACAGATACGCAGTATTTT. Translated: CASSSPNTDTQYF. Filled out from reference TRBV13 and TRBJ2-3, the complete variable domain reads AAGVIQSPRHLIKEKRETATLKCYPIPRHDTVYWYQQGPGQDPQFLISFYEKMQSDKGSIPDRFSAQQFSDYHSELNMSSLELGDSALYFCASSSPNTDTQYFGPGTRLTVL.

CDR3 in DNA: TGTGCCAGCAGGCCGCCCTCGGGCACTGAAGCTTTCTTT. Its translation is CASRPPSGTEAFF. The rearrangement links TRBV13 to TRBJ1-1; D gene uncertain. Germline V gene sequence: CDR1 PRHDT, CDR2 FYEKMQ (reference sequence). The CDR3 totals 13 residues. Trimming took 6 bases from V and 4 from J, leaving 12 bases between them. The full variable domain, rest sourced from reference TRBV13 and TRBJ1-1, is AAGVIQSPRHLIKEKRETATLKCYPIPRHDTVYWYQQGPGQDPQFLISFYEKMQSDKGSIPDRFSAQQFSDYHSELNMSSLELGDSALYFCASRPPSGTEAFFGQGTRLTVV.

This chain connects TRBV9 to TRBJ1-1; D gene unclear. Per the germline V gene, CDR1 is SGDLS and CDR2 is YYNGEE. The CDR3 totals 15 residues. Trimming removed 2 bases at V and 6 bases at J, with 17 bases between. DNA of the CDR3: TGTGCCAGCAGCGTTTGGGGAGATCAAATCTCTGAAGCTTTCTTT. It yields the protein CASSVWGDQISEAFF.

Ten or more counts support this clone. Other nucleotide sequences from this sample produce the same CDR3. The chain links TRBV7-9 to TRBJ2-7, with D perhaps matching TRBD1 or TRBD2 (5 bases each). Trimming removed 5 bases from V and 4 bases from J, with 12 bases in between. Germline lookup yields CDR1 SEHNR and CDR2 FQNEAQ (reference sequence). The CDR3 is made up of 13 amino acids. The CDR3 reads CASSPGPNYEQYF. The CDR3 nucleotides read TGTGCCAGCAGCCCGGGGCCGAATTACGAGCAGTACTTC. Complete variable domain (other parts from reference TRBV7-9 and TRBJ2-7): DTGVSQNPRHKITKRGQNVTFRCDPISEHNRLYWYRQTLGQGPEFLTYFQNEAQLEKSRLLSDRFSAERPKGSFSTLEIQRTEQGDSAMYLCASSPGPNYEQYFGPGTRLTVT.

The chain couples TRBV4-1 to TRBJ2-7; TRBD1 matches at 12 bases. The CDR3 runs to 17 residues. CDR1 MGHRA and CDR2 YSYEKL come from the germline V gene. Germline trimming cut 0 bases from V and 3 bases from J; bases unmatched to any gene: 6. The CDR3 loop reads CASSQDGTGGVFYEQYF. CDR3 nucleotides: TGCGCCAGCAGCCAAGATGGGACAGGGGGCGTATTCTACGAGCAGTACTTC.

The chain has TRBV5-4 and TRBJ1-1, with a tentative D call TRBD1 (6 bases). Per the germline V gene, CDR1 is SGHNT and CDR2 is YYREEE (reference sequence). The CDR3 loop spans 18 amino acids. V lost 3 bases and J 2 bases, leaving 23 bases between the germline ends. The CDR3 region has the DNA TGTGCCAGCAGCTCGTACCCCATCATGGGGGGACATAACACTGAAGCTTTCTTT. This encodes CASSSYPIMGGHNTEAFF.

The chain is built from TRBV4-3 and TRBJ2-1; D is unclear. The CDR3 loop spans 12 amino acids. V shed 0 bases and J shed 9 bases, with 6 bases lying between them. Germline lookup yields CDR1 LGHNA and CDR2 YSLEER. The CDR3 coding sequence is TGCGCCAGCAGCCAAGATCCATTTGAGCAGTTCTTC. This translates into CASSQDPFEQFF.

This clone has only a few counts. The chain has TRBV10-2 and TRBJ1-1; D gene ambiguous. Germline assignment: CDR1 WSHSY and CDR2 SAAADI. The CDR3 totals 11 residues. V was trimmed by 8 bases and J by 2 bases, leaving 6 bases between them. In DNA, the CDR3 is TGCGCCAGCGTGGATAACACTGAAGCTTTCTTT. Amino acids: CASVDNTEAFF.

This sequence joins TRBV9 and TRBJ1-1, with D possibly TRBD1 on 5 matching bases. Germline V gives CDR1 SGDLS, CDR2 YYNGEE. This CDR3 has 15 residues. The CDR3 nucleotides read TGTGCGAGCCCCGCCCTTTGGGGACGGAACACTGAAGCTTTCTTT. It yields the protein CASPALWGRNTEAFF.

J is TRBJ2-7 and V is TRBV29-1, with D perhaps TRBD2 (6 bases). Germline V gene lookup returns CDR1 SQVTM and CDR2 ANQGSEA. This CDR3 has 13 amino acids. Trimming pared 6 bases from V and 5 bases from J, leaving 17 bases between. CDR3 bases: TGCAGCGTCTCCGGGGGAACAGGCCACGAGCAGTACTTC. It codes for CSVSGGTGHEQYF.

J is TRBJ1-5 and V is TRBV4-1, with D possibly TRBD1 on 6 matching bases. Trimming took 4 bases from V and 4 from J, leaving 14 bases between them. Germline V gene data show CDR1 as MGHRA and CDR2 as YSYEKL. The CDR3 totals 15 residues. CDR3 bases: TGCGCCAGCAGCCTCCTGGGGGCACCTAATCAGCCCCAGCATTTT. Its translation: CASSLLGAPNQPQHF.

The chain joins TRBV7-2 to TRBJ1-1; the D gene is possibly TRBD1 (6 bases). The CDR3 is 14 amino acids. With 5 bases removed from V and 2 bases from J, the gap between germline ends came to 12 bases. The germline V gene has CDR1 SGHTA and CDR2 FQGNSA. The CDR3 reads CASSSWGANTEAFF. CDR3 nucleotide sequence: TGTGCCAGCAGCAGCTGGGGGGCAAACACTGAAGCTTTCTTT.

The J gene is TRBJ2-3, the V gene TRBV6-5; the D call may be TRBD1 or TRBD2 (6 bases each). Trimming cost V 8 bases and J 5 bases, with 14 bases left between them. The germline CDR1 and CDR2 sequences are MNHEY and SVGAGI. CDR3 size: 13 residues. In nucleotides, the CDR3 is TGTGCCAGCCAAGGGGGGATGGAAGATACGCAGTATTTT. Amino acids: CASQGGMEDTQYF.

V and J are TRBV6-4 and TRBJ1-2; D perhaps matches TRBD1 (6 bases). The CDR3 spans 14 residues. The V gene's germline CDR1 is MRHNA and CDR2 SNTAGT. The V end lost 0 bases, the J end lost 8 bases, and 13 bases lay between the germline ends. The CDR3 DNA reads TGTGCCAGCAGTGACTCGGGGGCAGGGGAAGGCTACACCTTC. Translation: CASSDSGAGEGYTF.

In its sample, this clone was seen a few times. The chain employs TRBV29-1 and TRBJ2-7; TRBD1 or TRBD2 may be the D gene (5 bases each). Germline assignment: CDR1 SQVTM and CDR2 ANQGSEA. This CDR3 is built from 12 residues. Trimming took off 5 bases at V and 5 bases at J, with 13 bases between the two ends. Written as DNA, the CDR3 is TGCAGCGTTCCGCCGGGACGGCACGAGCAGTACTTC. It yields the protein CSVPPGRHEQYF.

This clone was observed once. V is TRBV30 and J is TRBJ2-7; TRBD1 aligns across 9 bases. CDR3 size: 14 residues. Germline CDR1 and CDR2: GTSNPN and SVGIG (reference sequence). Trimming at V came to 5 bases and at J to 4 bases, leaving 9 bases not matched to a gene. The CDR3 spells CAWAKVGQGYEQYF. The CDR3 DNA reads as TGTGCCTGGGCCAAGGTTGGACAGGGGTACGAGCAGTACTTC. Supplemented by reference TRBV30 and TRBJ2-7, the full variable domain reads SQTIHQWPATLVQPVGSPLSLECTVEGTSNPNLYWYRQAAGRGLQLLFYSVGIGQISSEVPQNLSASRPQDRQFILSSKKLLLSDSGFYLCAWAKVGQGYEQYFGPGTRLTVT.